A single TCR beta chain is shown here with its context. RNA, once extracted, was reverse transcribed into cDNA for use as the sequencing template. Libraries were prepared by immunoSEQ multiplex PCR; TCRdb keeps only in-frame clonotypes and omits some of them. The profile shows 150,000 to 250,000 clones, approximately 56% of them singletons. The data derive from a study of CD8+ T cells in alopecia areata. For the study at large: For the treated group, dosing was oral tofacitinib at 5 to 10 mg twice daily. Once tofacitinib had been taken for 6 to 18 months, 6 months off drug followed.

As for treatment: oral pan-JAK inhibitor, 5-10 mg twice daily. The origin of this receptor is a human donor with alopecia areata. This specimen was CD4+ T cells sorted from blood, taken at week 4, from a patient treated with tofacitinib.

For the CDR3, the DNA is TGTGCCAGCAGCTTAGGACCCCAAAGGGCCAAAAACATTCAGTACTTC. It translates to CASSLGPQRAKNIQYF. The V and J genes are TRBV7-8 and TRBJ2-4; D not certain. Germline CDR1 and CDR2: SGHVS and FQNEAQ. The CDR3 contains 16 residues. V was clipped by 1 base and J by 1 base, with 11 bases between them.